This TCR beta chain is from a study of blood T cells in healthy people across ages. Study-wide points: Older age coincided with a roughly linear decline in TCR beta diversity per million T cells.

Combining a sample-barcoded 5' primer with a J-beta primer mix, a second PCR ran for roughly 6 to 11 cycles. TCRdb used MiXCR to reprocess the 5' RACE reads, holding one entry per CDR3 protein. Here the sample spans some 1.5 million distinct CDR3 sequences, 25% to 30% being singletons. This clonotype has just a few counts. The antigen is not known. This CDR3 contains 16 residues. Trimming at V came to 5 bases and at J to 2 bases, leaving 7 bases not matched to a gene. Germline lookup yields CDR1 SEHNR and CDR2 FQNEAQ (reference sequence). Sequenced: blood. The chain uses TRBV7-9 and TRBJ2-3; 10 bases fit TRBD1. The sequence came from a woman in her 30s in good health. This chain's CDR3 is CASSEKGQGTTDTQYF. The CDR3 DNA sequence: TGTGCCAGCAGCGAAAAGGGACAGGGGACCACAGATACGCAGTATTTT.